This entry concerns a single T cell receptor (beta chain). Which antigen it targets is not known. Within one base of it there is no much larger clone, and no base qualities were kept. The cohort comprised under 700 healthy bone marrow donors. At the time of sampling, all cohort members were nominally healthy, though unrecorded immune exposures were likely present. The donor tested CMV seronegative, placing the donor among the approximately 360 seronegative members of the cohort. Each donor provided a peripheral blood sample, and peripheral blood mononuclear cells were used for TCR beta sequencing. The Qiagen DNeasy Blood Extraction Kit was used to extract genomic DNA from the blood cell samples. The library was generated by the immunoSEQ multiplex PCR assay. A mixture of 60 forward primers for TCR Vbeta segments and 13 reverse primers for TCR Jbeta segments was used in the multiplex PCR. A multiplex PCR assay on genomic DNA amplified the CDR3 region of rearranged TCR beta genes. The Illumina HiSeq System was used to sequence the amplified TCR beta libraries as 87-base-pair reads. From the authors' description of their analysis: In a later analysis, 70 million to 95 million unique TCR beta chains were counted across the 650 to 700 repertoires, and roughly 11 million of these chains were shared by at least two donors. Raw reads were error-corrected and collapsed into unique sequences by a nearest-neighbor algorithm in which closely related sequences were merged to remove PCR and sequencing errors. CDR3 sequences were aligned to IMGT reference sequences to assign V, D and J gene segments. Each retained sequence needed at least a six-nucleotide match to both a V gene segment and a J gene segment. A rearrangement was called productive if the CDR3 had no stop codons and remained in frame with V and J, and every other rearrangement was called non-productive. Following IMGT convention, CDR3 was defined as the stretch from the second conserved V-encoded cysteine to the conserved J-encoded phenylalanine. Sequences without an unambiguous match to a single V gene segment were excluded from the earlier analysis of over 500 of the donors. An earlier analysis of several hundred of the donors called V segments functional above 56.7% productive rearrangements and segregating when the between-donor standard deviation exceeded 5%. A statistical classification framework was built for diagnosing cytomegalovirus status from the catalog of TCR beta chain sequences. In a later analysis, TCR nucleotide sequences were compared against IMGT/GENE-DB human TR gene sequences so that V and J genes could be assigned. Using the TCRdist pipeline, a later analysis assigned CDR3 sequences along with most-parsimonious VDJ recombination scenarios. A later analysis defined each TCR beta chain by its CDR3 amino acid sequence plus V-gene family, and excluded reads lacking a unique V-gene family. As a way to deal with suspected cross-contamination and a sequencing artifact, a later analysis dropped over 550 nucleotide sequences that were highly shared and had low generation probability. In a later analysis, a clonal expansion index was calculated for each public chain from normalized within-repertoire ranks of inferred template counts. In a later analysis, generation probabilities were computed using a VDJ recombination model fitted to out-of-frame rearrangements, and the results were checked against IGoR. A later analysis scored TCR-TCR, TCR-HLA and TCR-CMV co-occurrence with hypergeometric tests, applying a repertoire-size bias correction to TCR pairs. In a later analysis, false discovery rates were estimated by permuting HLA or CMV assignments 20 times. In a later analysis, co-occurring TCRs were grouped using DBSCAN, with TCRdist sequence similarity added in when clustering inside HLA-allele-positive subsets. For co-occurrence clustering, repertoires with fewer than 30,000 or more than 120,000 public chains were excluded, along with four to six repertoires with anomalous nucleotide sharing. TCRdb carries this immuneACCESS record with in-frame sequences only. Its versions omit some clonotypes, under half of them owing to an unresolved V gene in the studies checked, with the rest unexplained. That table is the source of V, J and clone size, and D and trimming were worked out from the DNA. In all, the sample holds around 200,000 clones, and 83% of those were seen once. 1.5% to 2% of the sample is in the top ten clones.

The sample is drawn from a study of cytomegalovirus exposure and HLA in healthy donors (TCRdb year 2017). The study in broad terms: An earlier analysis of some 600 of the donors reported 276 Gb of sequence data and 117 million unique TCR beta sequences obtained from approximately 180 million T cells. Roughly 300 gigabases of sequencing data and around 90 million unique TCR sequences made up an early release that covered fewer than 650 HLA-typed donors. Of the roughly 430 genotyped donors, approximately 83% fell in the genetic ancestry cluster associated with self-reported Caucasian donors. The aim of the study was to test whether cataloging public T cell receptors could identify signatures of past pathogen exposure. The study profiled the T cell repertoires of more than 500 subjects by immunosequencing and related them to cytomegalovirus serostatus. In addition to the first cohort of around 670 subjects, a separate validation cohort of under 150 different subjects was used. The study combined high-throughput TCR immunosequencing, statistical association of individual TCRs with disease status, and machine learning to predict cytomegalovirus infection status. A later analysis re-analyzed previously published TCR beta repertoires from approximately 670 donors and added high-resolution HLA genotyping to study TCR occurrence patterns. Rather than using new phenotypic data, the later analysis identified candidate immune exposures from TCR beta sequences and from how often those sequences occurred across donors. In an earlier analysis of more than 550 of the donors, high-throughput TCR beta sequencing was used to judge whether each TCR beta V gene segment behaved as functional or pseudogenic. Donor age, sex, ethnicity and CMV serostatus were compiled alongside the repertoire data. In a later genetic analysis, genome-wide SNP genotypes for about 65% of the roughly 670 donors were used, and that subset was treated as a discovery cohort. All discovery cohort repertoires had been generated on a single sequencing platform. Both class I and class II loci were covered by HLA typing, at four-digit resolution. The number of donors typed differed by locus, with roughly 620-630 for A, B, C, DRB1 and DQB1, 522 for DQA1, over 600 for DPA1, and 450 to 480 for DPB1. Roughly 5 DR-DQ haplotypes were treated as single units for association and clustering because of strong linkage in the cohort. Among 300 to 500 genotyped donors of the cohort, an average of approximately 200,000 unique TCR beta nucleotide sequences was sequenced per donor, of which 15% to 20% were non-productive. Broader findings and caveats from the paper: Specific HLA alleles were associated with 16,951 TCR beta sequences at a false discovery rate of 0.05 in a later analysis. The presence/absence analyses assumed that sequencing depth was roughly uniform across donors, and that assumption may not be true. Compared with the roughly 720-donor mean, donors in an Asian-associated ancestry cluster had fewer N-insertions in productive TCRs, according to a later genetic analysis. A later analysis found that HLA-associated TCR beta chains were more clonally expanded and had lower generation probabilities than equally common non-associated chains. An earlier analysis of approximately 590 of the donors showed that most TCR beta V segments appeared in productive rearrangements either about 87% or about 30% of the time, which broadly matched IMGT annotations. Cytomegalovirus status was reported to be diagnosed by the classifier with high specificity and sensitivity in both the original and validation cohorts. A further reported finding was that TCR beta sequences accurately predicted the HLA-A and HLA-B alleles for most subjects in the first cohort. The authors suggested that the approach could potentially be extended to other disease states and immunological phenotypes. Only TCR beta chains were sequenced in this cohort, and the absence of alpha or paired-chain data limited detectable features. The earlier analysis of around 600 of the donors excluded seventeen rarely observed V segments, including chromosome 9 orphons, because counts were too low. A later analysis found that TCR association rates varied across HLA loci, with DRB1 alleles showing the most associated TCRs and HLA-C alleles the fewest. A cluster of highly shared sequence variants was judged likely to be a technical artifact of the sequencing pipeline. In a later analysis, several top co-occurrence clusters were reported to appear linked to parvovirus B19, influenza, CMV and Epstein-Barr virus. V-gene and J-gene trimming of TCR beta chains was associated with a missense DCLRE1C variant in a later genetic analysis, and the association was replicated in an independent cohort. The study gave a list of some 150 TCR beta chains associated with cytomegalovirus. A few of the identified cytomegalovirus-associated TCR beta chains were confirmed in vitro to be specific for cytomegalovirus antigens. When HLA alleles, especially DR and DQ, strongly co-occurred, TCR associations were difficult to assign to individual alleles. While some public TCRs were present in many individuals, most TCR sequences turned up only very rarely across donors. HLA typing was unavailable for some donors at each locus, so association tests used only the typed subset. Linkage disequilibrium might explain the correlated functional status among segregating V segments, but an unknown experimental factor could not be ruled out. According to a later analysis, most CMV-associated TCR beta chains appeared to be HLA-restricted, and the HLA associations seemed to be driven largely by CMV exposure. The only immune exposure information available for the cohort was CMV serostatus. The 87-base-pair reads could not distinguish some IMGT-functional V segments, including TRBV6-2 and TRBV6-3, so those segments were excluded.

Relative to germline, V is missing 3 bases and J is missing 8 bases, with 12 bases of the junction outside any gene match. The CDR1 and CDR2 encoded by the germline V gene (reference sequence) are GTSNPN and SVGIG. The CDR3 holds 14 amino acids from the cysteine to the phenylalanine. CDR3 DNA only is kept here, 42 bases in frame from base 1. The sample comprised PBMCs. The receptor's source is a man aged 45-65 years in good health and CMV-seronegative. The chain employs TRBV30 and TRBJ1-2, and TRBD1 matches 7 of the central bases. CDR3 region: CAWRYPDRRRGYTF. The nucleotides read TGTGCCTGGAGGTATCCGGACAGGCGGAGAGGCTACACCTTC.